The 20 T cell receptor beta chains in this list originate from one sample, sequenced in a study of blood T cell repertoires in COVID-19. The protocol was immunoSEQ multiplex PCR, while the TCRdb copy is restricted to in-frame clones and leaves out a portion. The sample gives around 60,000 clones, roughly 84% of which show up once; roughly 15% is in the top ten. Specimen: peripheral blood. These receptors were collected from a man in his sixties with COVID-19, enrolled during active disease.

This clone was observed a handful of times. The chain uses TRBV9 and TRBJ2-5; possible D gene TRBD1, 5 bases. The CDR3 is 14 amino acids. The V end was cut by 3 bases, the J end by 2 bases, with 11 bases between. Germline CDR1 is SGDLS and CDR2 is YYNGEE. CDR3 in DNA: TGTGCCAGCAGCGCAACAGGTACTCAAGAGACCCAGTACTTC. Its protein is CASSATGTQETQYF.

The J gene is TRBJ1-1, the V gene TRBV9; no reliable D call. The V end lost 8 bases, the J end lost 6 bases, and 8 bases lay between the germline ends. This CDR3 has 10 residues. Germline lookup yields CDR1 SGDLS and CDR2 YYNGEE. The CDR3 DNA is TGTGCCAGGGGCTCCGCTGAAGCTTTCTTT. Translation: CARGSAEAFF.

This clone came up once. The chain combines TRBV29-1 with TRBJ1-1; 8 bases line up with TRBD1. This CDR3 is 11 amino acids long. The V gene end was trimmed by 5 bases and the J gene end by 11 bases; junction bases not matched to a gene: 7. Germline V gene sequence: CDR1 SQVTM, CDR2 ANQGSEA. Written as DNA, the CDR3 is TGCAGCGTTCTCAGGGGGCAGGTCGCTTTCTTT. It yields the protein CSVLRGQVAFF.

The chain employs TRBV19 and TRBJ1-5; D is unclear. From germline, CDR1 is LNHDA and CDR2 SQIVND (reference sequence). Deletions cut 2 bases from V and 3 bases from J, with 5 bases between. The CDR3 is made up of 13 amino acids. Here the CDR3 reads CASSISVNQPQHF. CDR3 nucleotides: TGTGCCAGTAGTATATCCGTCAATCAGCCCCAGCATTTT. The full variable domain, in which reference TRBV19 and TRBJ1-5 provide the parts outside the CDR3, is DGGITQSPKYLFRKEGQNVTLSCEQNLNHDAMYWYRQDPGQGLRLIYYSQIVNDFQKGDIAEGYSVSREKKESFPLTVTSAQKNPTAFYLCASSISVNQPQHFGDGTRLSIL.

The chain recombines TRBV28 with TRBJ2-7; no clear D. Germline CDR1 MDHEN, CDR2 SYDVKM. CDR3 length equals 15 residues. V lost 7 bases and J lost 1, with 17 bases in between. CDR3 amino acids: CASTRAGFRSYEQYF. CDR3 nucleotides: TGTGCCAGCACCCGAGCAGGTTTCCGATCCTACGAGCAGTACTTC. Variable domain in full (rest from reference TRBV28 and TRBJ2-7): DVKVTQSSRYLVKRTGEKVFLECVQDMDHENMFWYRQDPGLGLRLIYFSYDVKMKEKGDIPEGYSVSREKKERFSLILESASTNQTSMYLCASTRAGFRSYEQYFGPGTRLTVT.

This chain's CDR3 is CASSLEWTAGGLNEQFF. Written as DNA, the CDR3 is TGTGCCAGCAGCTTAGAGTGGACGGCGGGGGGGCTGAATGAGCAGTTCTTC. The genes are TRBV11-3 and TRBJ2-1; 9 positions agree with TRBD2. Trimming at V came to 0 bases and at J to 7 bases, leaving 10 bases not matched to a gene. Germline V gives CDR1 SGHNT, CDR2 YENEEA. The CDR3 has 17 amino acids.

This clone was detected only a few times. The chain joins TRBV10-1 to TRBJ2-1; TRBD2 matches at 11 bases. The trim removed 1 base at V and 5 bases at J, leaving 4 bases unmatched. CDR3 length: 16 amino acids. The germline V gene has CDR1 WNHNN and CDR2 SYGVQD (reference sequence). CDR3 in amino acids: CASSEFTSGGNNEQFF. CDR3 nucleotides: TGCGCCAGCAGTGAGTTTACTAGCGGGGGCAACAATGAGCAGTTCTTC.

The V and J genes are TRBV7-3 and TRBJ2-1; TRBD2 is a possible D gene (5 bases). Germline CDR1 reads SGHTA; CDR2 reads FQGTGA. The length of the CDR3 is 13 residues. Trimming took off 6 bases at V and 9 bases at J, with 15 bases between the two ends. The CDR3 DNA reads TGTGCCAGCAGGGGAGAAGTGGTGGGTGAGCAGTTCTTC. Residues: CASRGEVVGEQFF.

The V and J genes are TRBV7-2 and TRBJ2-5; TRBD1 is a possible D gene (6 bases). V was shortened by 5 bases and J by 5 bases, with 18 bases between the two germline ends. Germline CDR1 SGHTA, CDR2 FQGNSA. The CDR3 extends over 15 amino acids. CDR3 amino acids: CASSPWNRVGETQYF. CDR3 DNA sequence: TGTGCCAGCAGCCCTTGGAACAGGGTCGGGGAGACCCAGTACTTC. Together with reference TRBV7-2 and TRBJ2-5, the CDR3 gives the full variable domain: GAGVSQSPSNKVTEKGKDVELRCDPISGHTALYWYRQSLGQGLEFLIYFQGNSAPDKSGLPSDRFSAERTGGSVSTLTIQRTQQEDSAVYLCASSPWNRVGETQYFGPGTRLLVL.

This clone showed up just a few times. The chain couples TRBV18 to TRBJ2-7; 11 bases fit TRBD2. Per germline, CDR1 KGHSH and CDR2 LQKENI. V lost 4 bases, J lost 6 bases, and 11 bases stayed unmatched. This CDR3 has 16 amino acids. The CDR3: CASSRSQLAGESEQYF. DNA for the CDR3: TGTGCCAGCTCACGAAGCCAACTAGCGGGAGAAAGCGAGCAGTACTTC.

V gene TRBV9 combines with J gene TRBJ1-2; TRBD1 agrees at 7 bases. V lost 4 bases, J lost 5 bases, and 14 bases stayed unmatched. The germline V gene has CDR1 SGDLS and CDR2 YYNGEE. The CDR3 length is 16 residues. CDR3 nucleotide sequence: TGTGCCAGCAGCCTTATCGGACAGGCTCTAGGTTATGGCTACACCTTC. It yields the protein CASSLIGQALGYGYTF.

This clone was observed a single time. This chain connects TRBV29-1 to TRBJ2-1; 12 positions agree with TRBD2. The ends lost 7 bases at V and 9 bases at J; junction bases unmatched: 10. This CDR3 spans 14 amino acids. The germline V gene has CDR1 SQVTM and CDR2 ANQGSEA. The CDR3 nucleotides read TGCAGCGCTGACCTGACTAGCGGGGGAGGTGAGCAGTTCTTC. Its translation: CSADLTSGGGEQFF.

CDR3 DNA: TGCGCCAGCAGCTTGGTAGGCAGTGGGGGCGATGGCTACACCTTC. Its protein is CASSLVGSGGDGYTF. The chain couples TRBV5-1 to TRBJ1-2; D perhaps matches TRBD1 (6 bases). Germline V gene sequence: CDR1 SGHRS, CDR2 YFSETQ. With 0 bases removed from V and 6 bases from J, the gap between germline ends came to 15 bases. CDR3 length: 15 residues.

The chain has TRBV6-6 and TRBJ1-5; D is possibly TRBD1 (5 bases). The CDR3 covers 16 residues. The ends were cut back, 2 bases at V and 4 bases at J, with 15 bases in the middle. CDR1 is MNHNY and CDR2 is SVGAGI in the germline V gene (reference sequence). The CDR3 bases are TGTGCCAGCAGTTACCGGACATCAATAGGTAATCAGCCCCAGCATTTT. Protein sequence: CASSYRTSIGNQPQHF.

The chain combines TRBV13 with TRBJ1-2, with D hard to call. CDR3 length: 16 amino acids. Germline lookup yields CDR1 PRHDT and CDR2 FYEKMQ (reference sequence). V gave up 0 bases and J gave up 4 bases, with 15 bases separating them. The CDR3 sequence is CASSLGGRSYSYGYTF. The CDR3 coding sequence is TGTGCCAGCAGCTTAGGAGGCAGGTCCTATAGCTATGGCTACACCTTC. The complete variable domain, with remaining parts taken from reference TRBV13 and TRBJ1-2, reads AAGVIQSPRHLIKEKRETATLKCYPIPRHDTVYWYQQGPGQDPQFLISFYEKMQSDKGSIPDRFSAQQFSDYHSELNMSSLELGDSALYFCASSLGGRSYSYGYTFGSGTRLTVV.

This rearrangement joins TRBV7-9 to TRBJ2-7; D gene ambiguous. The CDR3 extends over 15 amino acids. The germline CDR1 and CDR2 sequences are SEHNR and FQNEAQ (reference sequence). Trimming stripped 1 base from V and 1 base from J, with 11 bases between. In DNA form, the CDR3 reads TGTGCCAGCAGCTTAGTGGGCAGAGAATCCTACGAGCAGTACTTC. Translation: CASSLVGRESYEQYF.

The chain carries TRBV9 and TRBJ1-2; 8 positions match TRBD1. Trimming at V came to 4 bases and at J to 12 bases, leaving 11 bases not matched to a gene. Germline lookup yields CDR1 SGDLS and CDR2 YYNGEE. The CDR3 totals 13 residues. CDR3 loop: CASSSLQGAGNTF. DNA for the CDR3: TGTGCCAGCAGCAGCCTCCAGGGGGCGGGTAACACCTTC.

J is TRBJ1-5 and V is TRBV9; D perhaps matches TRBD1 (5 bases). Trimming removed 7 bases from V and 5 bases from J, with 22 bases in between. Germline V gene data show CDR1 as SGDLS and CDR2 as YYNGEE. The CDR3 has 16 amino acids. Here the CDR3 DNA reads TGTGCCAGCTCCCCAGACGGCACACGGGGGGATCAGCCCCAGCATTTT. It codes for CASSPDGTRGDQPQHF.

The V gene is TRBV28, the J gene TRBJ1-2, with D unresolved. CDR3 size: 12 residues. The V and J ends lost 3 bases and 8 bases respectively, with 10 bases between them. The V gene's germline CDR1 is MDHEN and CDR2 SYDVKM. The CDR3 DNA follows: TGTGCCAGCAGTTTCGGTGCGGGGGGCTACACCTTC. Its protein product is CASSFGAGGYTF.

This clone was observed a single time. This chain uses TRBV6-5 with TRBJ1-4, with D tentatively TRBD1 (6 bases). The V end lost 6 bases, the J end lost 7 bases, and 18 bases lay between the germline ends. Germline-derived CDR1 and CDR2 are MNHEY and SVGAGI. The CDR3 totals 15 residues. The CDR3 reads CASRTDRFLGEKLFF. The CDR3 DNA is TGTGCCAGCAGGACCGACAGGTTCCTAGGTGAAAAACTGTTTTTT.